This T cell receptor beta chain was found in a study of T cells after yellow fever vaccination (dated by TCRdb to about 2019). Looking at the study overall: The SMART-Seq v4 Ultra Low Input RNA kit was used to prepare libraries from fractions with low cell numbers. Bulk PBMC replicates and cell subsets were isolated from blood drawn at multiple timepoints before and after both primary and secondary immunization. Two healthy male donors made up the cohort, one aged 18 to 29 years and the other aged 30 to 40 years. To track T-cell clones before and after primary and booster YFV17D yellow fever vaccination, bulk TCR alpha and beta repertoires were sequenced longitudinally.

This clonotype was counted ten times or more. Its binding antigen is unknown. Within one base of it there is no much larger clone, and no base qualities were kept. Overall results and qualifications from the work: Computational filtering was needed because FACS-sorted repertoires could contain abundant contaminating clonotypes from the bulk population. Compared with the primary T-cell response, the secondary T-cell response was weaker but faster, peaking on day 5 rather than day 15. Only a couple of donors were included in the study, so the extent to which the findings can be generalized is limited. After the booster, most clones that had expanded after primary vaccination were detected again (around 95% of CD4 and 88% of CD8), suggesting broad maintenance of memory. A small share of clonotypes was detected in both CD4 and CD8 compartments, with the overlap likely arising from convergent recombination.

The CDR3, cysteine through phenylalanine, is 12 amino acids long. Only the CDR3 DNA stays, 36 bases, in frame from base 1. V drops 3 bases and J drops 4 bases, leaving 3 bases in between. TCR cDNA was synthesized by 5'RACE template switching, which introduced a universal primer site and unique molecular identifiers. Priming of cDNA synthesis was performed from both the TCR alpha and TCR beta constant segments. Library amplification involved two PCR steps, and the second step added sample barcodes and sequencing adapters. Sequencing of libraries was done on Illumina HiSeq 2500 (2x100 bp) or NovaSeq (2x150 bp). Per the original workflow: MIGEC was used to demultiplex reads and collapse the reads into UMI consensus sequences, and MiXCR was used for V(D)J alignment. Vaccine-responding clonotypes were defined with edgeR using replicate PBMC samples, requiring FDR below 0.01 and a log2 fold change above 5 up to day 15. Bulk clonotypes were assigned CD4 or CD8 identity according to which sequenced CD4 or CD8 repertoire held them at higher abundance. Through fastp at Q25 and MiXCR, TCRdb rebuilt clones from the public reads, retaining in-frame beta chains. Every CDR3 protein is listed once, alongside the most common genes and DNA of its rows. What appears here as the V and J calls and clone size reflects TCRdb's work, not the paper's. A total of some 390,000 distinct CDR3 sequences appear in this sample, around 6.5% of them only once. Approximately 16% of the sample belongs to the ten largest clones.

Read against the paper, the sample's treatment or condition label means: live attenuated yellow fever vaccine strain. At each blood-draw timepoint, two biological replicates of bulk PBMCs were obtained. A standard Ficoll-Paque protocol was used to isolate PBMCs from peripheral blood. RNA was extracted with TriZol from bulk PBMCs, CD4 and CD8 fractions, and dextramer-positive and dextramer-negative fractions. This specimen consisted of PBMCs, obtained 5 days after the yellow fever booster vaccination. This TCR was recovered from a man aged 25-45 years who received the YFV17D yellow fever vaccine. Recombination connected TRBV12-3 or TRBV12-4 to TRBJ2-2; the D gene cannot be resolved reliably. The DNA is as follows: TGTGCCAGCAGTTTCACCACCGGGGAGCTGTTTTTT. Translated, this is CASSFTTGELFF.